These T cell receptor beta chains were read from a single sample in a study of patients and donors after allogeneic stem cell transplantation. TCRdb processed the RT-PCR reads anew with MiXCR; each CDR3 protein has one entry. This sample has 110,000 or so distinct CDR3 sequences; around 35% occur once, and the top ten carry approximately 30%. Sequencing used blood, either unsorted or a sorted T cell fraction (not recorded which). The receptors shown here come from a human donor who was either an allogeneic HSCT recipient or a stem cell or donor lymphocyte infusion donor (not recorded which). It is not recorded whose cells these are; they may come from a transplant donor. CDR3s include the opening cysteine and the closing phenylalanine or tryptophan. D genes are given only for firm matches. Not every row has a clone size; where given, it reads once, few, many or a size class.

v_gene: TRBV18; abundance: -; j_gene: TRBJ2-3; d_gene: -; CDR3aa: CASSGLATDTQYF; CDR3nt: TGTGCCAGCTCCGGGCTAGCAACAGATACGCAGTATTTT
v_gene: TRBV9; abundance: -; j_gene: TRBJ2-1; d_gene: -; CDR3aa: CASSGSGGVNEQFF; CDR3nt: TGTGCCAGCAGCGGATCCGGAGGCGTGAATGAGCAGTTCTTC
v_gene: TRBV7-7; abundance: few; j_gene: TRBJ2-1; d_gene: TRBD2; CDR3aa: CASSVSGRVNEQFF; CDR3nt: TGTGCCAGCAGCGTAAGCGGGAGGGTCAATGAGCAGTTCTTC
v_gene: TRBV27; abundance: -; j_gene: TRBJ1-4; d_gene: -; CDR3aa: CASSSFPGANEKLFF; CDR3nt: TGTGCCAGCAGTTCTTTTCCGGGCGCGAATGAAAAACTGTTTTTT
v_gene: TRBV29-1; abundance: -; j_gene: TRBJ2-2; d_gene: TRBD2; CDR3aa: CSVGGLAGGLTGELFF; CDR3nt: TGCAGCGTTGGGGGACTAGCGGGAGGTCTCACCGGGGAGCTGTTTTTT
v_gene: TRBV4-2; abundance: few; j_gene: TRBJ2-1; d_gene: -; CDR3aa: CASSQEVQVPNEQFF; CDR3nt: TGTGCCAGCAGCCAAGAGGTTCAGGTCCCCAATGAGCAGTTCTTC
v_gene: TRBV10-3; abundance: few; j_gene: TRBJ1-5; d_gene: TRBD1; CDR3aa: CAISPDRAQPQHF; CDR3nt: TGTGCCATCAGCCCTGACAGGGCTCAGCCCCAGCATTTT
v_gene: TRBV10-3; abundance: -; j_gene: TRBJ2-7; d_gene: -; CDR3aa: CAINPTGSPNYEQYF; CDR3nt: TGTGCCATCAACCCGACAGGTAGCCCCAACTACGAGCAGTACTTC
v_gene: TRBV7-9; abundance: few; j_gene: TRBJ1-1; d_gene: TRBD1; CDR3aa: CASSLALQGVTEAFF; CDR3nt: TGTGCCAGCAGCTTAGCGCTTCAGGGGGTTACTGAAGCTTTCTTT
v_gene: TRBV7-3; abundance: few; j_gene: TRBJ2-5; d_gene: TRBD1; CDR3aa: CASSFFDRGRMETQYF; CDR3nt: TGTGCCAGCAGCTTTTTTGACAGGGGGCGGATGGAGACCCAGTACTTC
v_gene: TRBV3-1; abundance: -; j_gene: TRBJ1-4; d_gene: -; CDR3aa: CASGRASTNEKLFF; CDR3nt: TGTGCCAGCGGTCGAGCTAGTACTAATGAAAAACTGTTTTTT
v_gene: TRBV10-3; abundance: -; j_gene: TRBJ2-7; d_gene: -; CDR3aa: CAISEYAGQTVHEQYF; CDR3nt: TGTGCCATCAGTGAGTACGCGGGACAGACCGTCCACGAGCAGTACTTC
v_gene: TRBV6-6; abundance: few; j_gene: TRBJ1-5; d_gene: TRBD1; CDR3aa: CASSPPGQELIRNQPQHF; CDR3nt: TGTGCCAGCAGCCCCCCGGGACAGGAATTGATTCGGAATCAGCCCCAGCATTTT
v_gene: TRBV9; abundance: few; j_gene: TRBJ2-3; d_gene: -; CDR3aa: CASSYITDTQYF; CDR3nt: TGTGCCAGCAGCTATATTACAGATACGCAGTATTTT
v_gene: TRBV12-3/TRBV12-4; abundance: few; j_gene: TRBJ1-1; d_gene: -; CDR3aa: CASRDRMNTEAFF; CDR3nt: TGTGCCAGCAGAGACAGGATGAACACTGAAGCTTTCTTT
v_gene: TRBV27; abundance: -; j_gene: TRBJ2-1; d_gene: TRBD2; CDR3aa: CASYRTSGTYFGEQFF; CDR3nt: TGTGCCAGTTACCGGACTAGCGGGACTTATTTCGGTGAGCAGTTCTTC
v_gene: TRBV15; abundance: few; j_gene: TRBJ1-1; d_gene: -; CDR3aa: CATSRDRGNTEAFF; CDR3nt: TGTGCCACCAGCAGAGACAGGGGGAACACTGAAGCTTTCTTT
v_gene: TRBV7-8; abundance: few; j_gene: TRBJ1-5; d_gene: -; CDR3aa: CASSSGQWGQPQHF; CDR3nt: TGTGCCAGCAGCTCGGGACAATGGGGTCAGCCCCAGCATTTT
v_gene: TRBV6-5; abundance: few; j_gene: TRBJ1-5; d_gene: TRBD1; CDR3aa: CASSYSITKRDRAANQPQHF; CDR3nt: TGTGCCAGCAGTTACTCGATAACGAAACGGGACAGGGCCGCCAATCAGCCCCAGCATTTT
v_gene: TRBV6-1; abundance: few; j_gene: TRBJ1-6; d_gene: -; CDR3aa: CASSEHSNNSPLHF; CDR3nt: TGTGCCAGCAGTGAGCACAGCAATAATTCACCCCTCCACTTT
v_gene: TRBV7-9; abundance: -; j_gene: TRBJ2-5; d_gene: -; CDR3aa: CASSFRQETQYF; CDR3nt: TGTGCCAGCAGCTTCCGCCAAGAGACCCAGTACTTC
v_gene: TRBV7-2; abundance: few; j_gene: TRBJ1-1; d_gene: -; CDR3aa: CASSLERENTEAFF; CDR3nt: TGTGCCAGCAGCTTAGAGCGGGAGAACACTGAAGCTTTCTTT
v_gene: TRBV3-1; abundance: -; j_gene: TRBJ1-1; d_gene: -; CDR3aa: CASSQGGWAVSDTEAFF; CDR3nt: TGTGCCAGCAGCCAAGGGGGTTGGGCGGTTTCGGACACTGAAGCTTTCTTT
v_gene: TRBV15; abundance: -; j_gene: TRBJ2-7; d_gene: TRBD1; CDR3aa: CATSRSGTGYEQYF; CDR3nt: TGTGCCACCAGCAGGTCCGGGACAGGCTACGAGCAGTACTTC
v_gene: TRBV7-9; abundance: once; j_gene: TRBJ2-5; d_gene: -; CDR3aa: CASSLEPETQYF; CDR3nt: TGTGCCAGCAGCTTAGAGCCGGAGACCCAGTACTTC
v_gene: TRBV12-3/TRBV12-4; abundance: few; j_gene: TRBJ2-7; d_gene: -; CDR3aa: CASSAGPGLQYF; CDR3nt: TGTGCCAGCTCTGCGGGCCCCGGCCTGCAGTACTTC
v_gene: TRBV29-1; abundance: few; j_gene: TRBJ1-1; d_gene: TRBD1; CDR3aa: CSGGQGGTEAFF; CDR3nt: TGCAGCGGAGGACAGGGTGGAACTGAAGCTTTCTTT
v_gene: TRBV28; abundance: few; j_gene: TRBJ1-5; d_gene: TRBD1; CDR3aa: CASSKQGRREPQHF; CDR3nt: TGTGCCAGCAGCAAACAGGGGAGGAGAGAGCCCCAGCATTTT
v_gene: TRBV4-2; abundance: few; j_gene: TRBJ1-5; d_gene: TRBD1; CDR3aa: CASSRARGLSNQPQHF; CDR3nt: TGTGCCAGCAGCAGGGCCAGGGGGTTAAGCAATCAGCCCCAGCATTTT
v_gene: TRBV4-3; abundance: few; j_gene: TRBJ2-1; d_gene: -; CDR3aa: CASSQESGDEQFF; CDR3nt: TGCGCCAGCAGCCAAGAGTCCGGCGATGAGCAGTTCTTC
v_gene: TRBV5-1; abundance: few; j_gene: TRBJ1-1; d_gene: -; CDR3aa: CASSQTGRQRNTEAFF; CDR3nt: TGCGCCAGCAGCCAAACCGGGAGGCAGAGGAACACTGAAGCTTTCTTT
v_gene: TRBV5-1; abundance: -; j_gene: TRBJ2-1; d_gene: TRBD2; CDR3aa: CASKLADSYNEQFF; CDR3nt: TGCGCCAGCAAACTAGCGGACTCCTACAATGAGCAGTTCTTC
v_gene: TRBV5-1; abundance: few; j_gene: TRBJ2-5; d_gene: TRBD2; CDR3aa: CASSWTTSGLDQETQYF; CDR3nt: TGCGCCAGCAGCTGGACGACTAGCGGCCTAGACCAAGAGACCCAGTACTTC
v_gene: TRBV15; abundance: -; j_gene: TRBJ1-5; d_gene: TRBD1; CDR3aa: CATSSMGQGYQPQHF; CDR3nt: TGTGCCACCAGCAGCATGGGACAGGGCTATCAGCCCCAGCATTTT
v_gene: TRBV29-1; abundance: -; j_gene: TRBJ2-1; d_gene: TRBD1; CDR3aa: CSAPRQGAIDEQFF; CDR3nt: TGCAGCGCCCCTCGACAGGGGGCTATAGATGAGCAGTTCTTC
v_gene: TRBV7-2; abundance: -; j_gene: TRBJ2-3; d_gene: -; CDR3aa: CASSLASKSGASTDTQYF; CDR3nt: TGTGCCAGCAGCTTAGCGTCTAAATCCGGGGCCAGCACAGATACGCAGTATTTT
v_gene: TRBV19; abundance: few; j_gene: TRBJ1-5; d_gene: -; CDR3aa: CASRGHGSGDQPQHF; CDR3nt: TGTGCCAGTAGGGGACACGGGTCCGGGGATCAGCCCCAGCATTTT
v_gene: TRBV21-1; abundance: few; j_gene: TRBJ1-4; d_gene: -; CDR3aa: CASSGRDSRAKNCFF; CDR3nt: -
v_gene: TRBV7-2; abundance: few; j_gene: TRBJ1-1; d_gene: -; CDR3aa: CASLSGGTEAFF; CDR3nt: TGTGCCAGCCTATCGGGGGGAACTGAAGCTTTCTTT
v_gene: TRBV10-3; abundance: -; j_gene: TRBJ1-1; d_gene: TRBD1; CDR3aa: CAISGQGNEAFF; CDR3nt: TGTGCCATCAGTGGACAGGGTAATGAAGCTTTCTTT
v_gene: TRBV6-5; abundance: -; j_gene: TRBJ2-7; d_gene: -; CDR3aa: CASSYSTAALIYEQYF; CDR3nt: TGTGCCAGCAGTTACTCGACGGCGGCCCTTATCTACGAGCAGTACTTC
v_gene: TRBV20-1; abundance: many; j_gene: TRBJ1-1; d_gene: -; CDR3aa: CSVGGGKYTEAFF; CDR3nt: TGCAGTGTAGGGGGGGGGAAGTACACTGAAGCTTTCTTT
v_gene: TRBV20-1; abundance: -; j_gene: TRBJ1-3; d_gene: -; CDR3aa: CSPPRGHSGNTIYF; CDR3nt: TGCAGTCCCCCGAGAGGCCACTCTGGAAACACCATATATTTT
v_gene: TRBV6-4; abundance: -; j_gene: TRBJ2-3; d_gene: -; CDR3aa: CASRRNGADTQYF; CDR3nt: TGTGCCAGCAGGAGAAACGGGGCAGATACGCAGTATTTT
v_gene: TRBV11-2; abundance: -; j_gene: TRBJ2-1; d_gene: TRBD2; CDR3aa: CASSLQQLAGGPREQFF; CDR3nt: TGTGCCAGCAGCTTACAACAGCTAGCGGGAGGGCCAAGGGAGCAGTTCTTC
v_gene: TRBV18; abundance: -; j_gene: TRBJ1-1; d_gene: TRBD1; CDR3aa: CASSPGTGTNTEAFF; CDR3nt: TGTGCCAGCTCACCGGGGACAGGGACGAACACTGAAGCTTTCTTT
v_gene: TRBV4-3; abundance: many; j_gene: TRBJ1-1; d_gene: -; CDR3aa: CASSVTANTEAFF; CDR3nt: TGCGCCAGCAGCGTGACTGCTAACACTGAAGCTTTCTTT